The 20 T cell receptor beta chains below were found in one sample sequenced in a study of shared T cell receptors in the human thymus. Produced via immunoSEQ multiplex PCR; TCRdb's table is partial and in-frame only. The top ten hold more than 0.01% of the sample, which has around 730,000 clones, 75% to 90% seen once. These data are also associated with another study on human thymus T cells.

The specimen was thymocytes. Source of these receptors: a girl under three years old with a congenital heart defect.

J is TRBJ2-5 and V is TRBV30, with TRBD1 matching over 7 bases. The J call may be wrong; the DNA end is better matched by TRBJ2-7. Germline V gene lookup returns CDR1 GTSNPN and CDR2 SVGIG (reference sequence). The CDR3 extends over 16 amino acids. This CDR3 reads CAWREKGALGTYEQYF. DNA for the CDR3: TGTGCCTGGAGGGAGAAGGGGGCGTTGGGAACCTACGAGCAGTACTTC.

The chain links TRBV29-1 to TRBJ1-6, with a tentative D call TRBD1 (5 bases). The germline V gene encodes CDR1 SQVTM and CDR2 ANQGSEA. This CDR3 has 12 residues. Trimming removed 6 bases at V and 14 bases at J, with 17 bases between. The chain's CDR3 is CSVRGGAGALHF. The CDR3 nucleotides are TGCAGCGTCCGGGGAGGGGCTGGGGCCCTCCACTTT.

The count of this clone is one. V is TRBV6-5 and J is TRBJ2-1; 11 bases agree with TRBD1. J was trimmed by 6 bases and V by 6 bases; bases with no gene match: 7. CDR3 size: 15 residues. Germline assignment: CDR1 MNHEY and CDR2 SVGAGI. The CDR3 nucleotides read TGTGCCAGCAGCCCTGGACAGGGGGCGGGCAATGAGCAGTTCTTC. It codes for CASSPGQGAGNEQFF.

The chain is built from TRBV7-2 and TRBJ2-7, with 9 bases matching TRBD1. Germline V gene lookup returns CDR1 SGHTA and CDR2 FQGNSA. The CDR3 spans 14 residues. V gave up 4 bases and J gave up 6 bases; unmatched junction bases: 7. CDR3: CASSSPGQGCEQYF. The CDR3 region has the DNA TGTGCCAGCAGCTCCCCGGGACAGGGCTGCGAGCAGTACTTC.

This chain connects TRBV28 to TRBJ2-3, with D maybe TRBD2 (5 bases). Trimming took 5 bases from V and 6 from J, leaving 12 bases between them. The germline V gene has CDR1 MDHEN and CDR2 SYDVKM. The CDR3 is 13 amino acids. The CDR3 loop is CASSTDSPDTQYF. Written as DNA, the CDR3 is TGTGCCAGCAGTACGGACTCTCCGGATACGCAGTATTTT.

The chain links TRBV28 to TRBJ1-1; perhaps TRBD1 as D (5 bases). Trimming took 8 bases from V and 1 from J, leaving 11 bases between them. The germline CDR1 and CDR2 sequences are MDHEN and SYDVKM. CDR3 length equals 13 residues. This CDR3 reads CASGGTPNTEAFF. DNA for the CDR3: TGTGCCAGCGGGGGGACTCCGAACACTGAAGCTTTCTTT.

On this clone itself: This same CDR3 is encoded by further DNA sequences in the sample. The chain combines TRBV6-5 with TRBJ1-6, with D perhaps TRBD1 (5 bases). CDR1 MNHEY and CDR2 SVGAGI come from the germline V gene. Trimming took off 5 bases at V and 10 bases at J, with 15 bases between the two ends. The length of the CDR3 is 14 residues. CDR3 DNA sequence: TGTGCCAGCAGTAGGGGCAGGGATATATCACCCCTCCACTTT. Amino acids: CASSRGRDISPLHF.

The genes are TRBV27 and TRBJ1-2; 9 positions agree with TRBD1. Germline V CDR1 and CDR2: MNHEY, SMNVEV (reference sequence). This CDR3 comprises 15 residues. The J segment lost 4 bases and the V segment lost 5 bases, leaving 8 bases of the junction unmatched. As DNA, the CDR3 is TGTGCCAGCAGTCCTTCCTCGACAGGGGGCTATGGCTACACCTTC. Translated: CASSPSSTGGYGYTF.

This clone has only a few counts. V gene TRBV6-5 combines with J gene TRBJ1-2; D may be TRBD1 (5 bases). CDR1 is MNHEY and CDR2 is SVGAGI in the germline V gene. Deletions cut 9 bases from V and 2 bases from J, with 16 bases between. The CDR3 sequence is 14 residues long. CDR3 in amino acids: CASWRGQGNYGYTF. CDR3 DNA sequence: TGTGCCAGTTGGAGGGGCCAAGGGAACTATGGCTACACCTTC.

The table lists this clone with a few counts. In DNA form, the CDR3 reads TGCGCCAGCAGCTGGGGGGCCGACAGGGTTAACACTGAAGCTTTCTTT. Translating it yields CASSWGADRVNTEAFF. The rearrangement uses TRBV5-1 and TRBJ1-1; 7 bases line up with TRBD1. Germline lookup yields CDR1 SGHRS and CDR2 YFSETQ. V lost 3 bases to trimming and J lost 2 bases; unmatched junction nucleotides: 10. The CDR3 is made up of 16 amino acids.

V gene TRBV5-5 combines with J gene TRBJ1-5, with no clear D. Looked up from germline, CDR1 is SGHKS and CDR2 is YYEKEE (reference sequence). The CDR3 is made up of 14 amino acids. V shed 4 bases and J shed 10 bases, with 18 bases lying between them. The CDR3 DNA is TGTGCCAGCAGCCTTGCCGGGCTCCGGGGTCCCCAGCATTTT. This sequence encodes CASSLAGLRGPQHF. Together with reference TRBV5-5 and TRBJ1-5, the CDR3 gives the full variable domain: DAGVTQSPTHLIKTRGQQVTLRCSPISGHKSVSWYQQVLGQGPQFIFQYYEKEERGRGNFPDRFSARQFPNYSSELNVNALLLGDSALYLCASSLAGLRGPQHFGDGTRLSIL.

The rearrangement uses TRBV19 and TRBJ2-5, with TRBD2 matching 15 bases. CDR1 is LNHDA, CDR2 SQIVND, per germline (reference sequence). J lost 4 bases, V lost 5 bases, and 8 bases had no gene match. The CDR3 is 17 amino acids. CDR3: CASSSTRTSGGGETQYF. As DNA, the CDR3 is TGTGCCAGTAGTTCAACCCGGACTAGCGGGGGGGGAGAGACCCAGTACTTC.

The chain recombines TRBV6-4 with TRBJ2-1, with TRBD2 identical over 8 bases. This CDR3 spans 15 amino acids. With V trimmed by 5 bases and J by 2 bases, 5 bases remained unmatched. The V gene's germline CDR1 is MRHNA and CDR2 SNTAGT. This CDR3 is CASSFGTSTYNEQFF. The DNA for the CDR3 is TGTGCCAGCAGTTTCGGGACTAGTACCTACAATGAGCAGTTCTTC.

This chain joins TRBV2 and TRBJ1-1; weak D call: TRBD1 (6 bases). The V end was cut by 7 bases, the J end by 0 bases, with 21 bases between. Germline V CDR1 and CDR2: SNHLY, FYNNEI. The CDR3 length is 17 residues. As DNA, the CDR3 is TGTGCCAGCACCCCAGGGGTACCGGGGGGCATGAACACTGAAGCTTTCTTT. Translation gives CASTPGVPGGMNTEAFF.

This sequence joins TRBV5-6 and TRBJ2-2; TRBD2 might be the D (5 bases). The CDR3 totals 13 residues. Per germline, CDR1 SGHDT and CDR2 YYEEEE. Trimming stripped 7 bases from V and 7 bases from J, with 14 bases between. CDR3: CASGLGRGGELFF. The DNA for the CDR3 is TGTGCCAGCGGCCTCGGACGGGGCGGGGAGCTGTTTTTT.

This clone was counted once. This chain connects TRBV14 to TRBJ1-6, with unresolved D. This CDR3 is built from 15 residues. The V end lost 4 bases, the J end lost 0 bases, and 7 bases lay between the germline ends. Looked up from germline, CDR1 is SGHDN and CDR2 is FVKESK. CDR3 in amino acids: CASSPSSSYNSPLHF. DNA for the CDR3: TGTGCCAGCAGCCCTAGTAGCTCCTATAATTCACCCCTCCACTTT.

The chain joins TRBV7-3 to TRBJ2-7, with D tentatively TRBD2 (5 bases). Germline V lookup: CDR1 SGHTA, CDR2 FQGTGA. The V and J ends lost 4 bases and 3 bases respectively, with 16 bases between them. This CDR3 has 15 residues. The CDR3 DNA follows: TGTGCCAGCAGCTCCGGACCTCCCGGAGGCTACGAGCAGTACTTC. This codes for CASSSGPPGGYEQYF.

The V and J genes are TRBV9 and TRBJ2-1, with TRBD2 matching 11 bases. J gave up 2 bases and V 3 bases, and 4 bases lay outside the gene matches. The CDR3 has 16 residues. CDR1 and CDR2 from the germline V gene are SGDLS and YYNGEE. For the CDR3, the DNA is TGTGCCAGCAGCGACACTAGCGGGGGCGCCTACAATGAGCAGTTCTTC. Encoded protein: CASSDTSGGAYNEQFF.

The V call is TRBV4-1, the J call TRBJ2-7, with 7 bases identical to TRBD1. This CDR3 has 20 residues. The junction had 21 bases not matched to a gene; V was cut back by 1 base and J by 3 bases. In germline, CDR1 is MGHRA, CDR2 YSYEKL. The CDR3 coding sequence is TGCGCCAGCAGCCAAGCCTCATCCAGGGGGACCCAGCCTCCCCACTACGAGCAGTACTTC. Translating gives CASSQASSRGTQPPHYEQYF.

This sequence joins TRBV29-1 and TRBJ2-3; 9 bases line up with TRBD2. With V trimmed by 8 bases and J by 0 bases, 6 bases remained unmatched. The germline CDR1 and CDR2 sequences are SQVTM and ANQGSEA. The CDR3 spans 14 residues. The DNA of the CDR3 is TGCAGCACCCTAGCGGGGCCTAGCACAGATACGCAGTATTTT. It yields the protein CSTLAGPSTDTQYF.